This T cell receptor (beta chain) came from a study of blood T cell repertoires in COVID-19. Study as a whole: Specimens from acute and convalescent COVID-19 originated in the United States, Italy and Spain. The analysed material was cDNA or gDNA that came from T cells, B-cell-depleted T cells, or PBMCs.

Under the authors' procedure: Amplified reference gene primers provided the basis for estimating nucleated cell counts. Profiled with immunoSEQ multiplex PCR; TCRdb holds only in-frame clones, not every one. That table gives V, J and clone size, and the DNA gave D and trimming. The profile shows about 94,000 clones, 80% to 85% of them singletons. The source of this sequence is a man in his sixties with acute or convalescent COVID-19. The sequenced material came from peripheral blood.

The CDR3 is CASSSWGGTGELFF. The DNA for the CDR3 is TGTGCCAGCAGCTCTTGGGGGGGCACCGGGGAGCTGTTTTTT. The chain joins TRBV7-9 to TRBJ2-2; 7 bases match TRBD2. Germline CDR1 and CDR2: SEHNR and FQNEAQ (reference sequence). After removal of 4 bases from V and 4 bases from J, the junction contained 3 bases not matched to a gene. The CDR3 has 14 amino acids.